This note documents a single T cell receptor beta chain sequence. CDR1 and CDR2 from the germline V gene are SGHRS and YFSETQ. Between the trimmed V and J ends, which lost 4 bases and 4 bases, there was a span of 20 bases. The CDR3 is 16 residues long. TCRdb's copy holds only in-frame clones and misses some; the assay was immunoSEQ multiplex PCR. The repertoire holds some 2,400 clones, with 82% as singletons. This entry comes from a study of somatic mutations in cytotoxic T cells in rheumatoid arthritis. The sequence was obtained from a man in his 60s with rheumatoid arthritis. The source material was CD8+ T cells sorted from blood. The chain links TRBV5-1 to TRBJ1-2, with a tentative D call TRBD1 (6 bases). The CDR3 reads CASSPSPQGTAYGYTF. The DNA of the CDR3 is TGCGCCAGCAGCCCATCCCCACAGGGAACGGCCTATGGCTACACCTTC.